This T cell receptor beta chain appears in the sequencing data of a study of T cell repertoires in cytomegalovirus infection (dated by TCRdb to the late 2010s). In the study overall: Because public TCR beta signatures pointed to carriage of CMV infection together with the matching HLA type, the HLA type of each donor mattered for the analysis. What the research found in general, with its limitations: The ex vivo response was dominated by HLA-C-restricted CMV-specific TCR beta clonotypes, which also provided the single most frequent clonotype in two of eight donors. Cumulative frequency of public TCR beta family members discriminated carriers of CMV infection plus the relevant HLA type in this cohort and an independent approximately 400-donor cohort.

The listed sequencing device is Illumina HiSeq 1500. TCRdb handled the public reads itself, with Q25 trimming in fastp and clone calling in MiXCR, and kept productive beta chains. Each entry is one CDR3 protein sequence, shown with its most common DNA and genes. A total of roughly 720,000 distinct CDR3 sequences appear in this sample, less than 40% of them only once. 2.8% of the sample rests with the top ten. V is cut back by 1 base and J by 9 bases, with 14 bases in the junction unmatched. The germline V gene specifies SGHTA as CDR1 and FQGNSA as CDR2. Spanning cysteine to phenylalanine, the CDR3 consists of 17 amino acids. Only the CDR3 region is kept as DNA, spanning 51 bases read in frame from base 1. This clonotype was seen at least ten times. Its antigen remains unidentified. Base qualities are not provided; no much larger clone lies one nucleotide away.

This sequence originates from a human donor in good health (CMV status not recorded). Some clones in this sample may be carry-over from other donors' samples. The chain employs TRBV7-2 and TRBJ1-5; TRBD1 aligns with 8 central bases. The sequenced material came from PBMCs. The DNA is as follows: TGTGCCAGCAGCTTAGTAGGGGGAGGACAGGGTAGGACGCCCCAGCATTTT. Its translation is CASSLVGGGQGRTPQHF.